This T cell receptor (beta chain) was profiled in a study of human T cells and chemical hapten exposure. Study context: Each patch test put 0.01% DPC on the upper back, and results were read at 6 days. Alopecia universalis, totalis or areata was present in patients who were mostly female.

V lost 1 base and J lost 1, with 11 bases in between. CDR3 length equals 16 residues. Per germline, CDR1 MDHEN and CDR2 SYDVKM. TCRdb reanalysed the RACE reads using MiXCR and keeps one entry per CDR3 protein. This sample has roughly 250,000 distinct CDR3 sequences, with more than 6.5% found just once. This clonotype was seen more than once but under ten times. Time point of the sample: pre-sensitization, week 0. The treatment denotes: therapeutic diphenylcyclopropenone sensitization with weekly scalp DPC. The TCR comes from a woman aged 40 to 49 with alopecia areata. Some clones in this sample may be carry-over from other donors' samples. Sequenced material: whole blood, taken in connection with sensitization to the hapten diphenylcyclopropenone (DPC). The chain uses TRBV28 and TRBJ1-5; D is perhaps TRBD1 (6 bases). Here the CDR3 reads CASSLFQGSSNQPQHF. The CDR3 bases are TGTGCCAGCAGTTTATTTCAGGGGAGCAGCAATCAGCCCCAGCATTTT.